This T cell receptor (beta chain) was sequenced for a study of blood T cell repertoires in COVID-19. Study-wide background: Collection of acute and convalescent COVID-19 samples took place in the United States, Italy and Spain. PBMCs, B-cell-depleted T cells, or T cells were the source of the cDNA or gDNA that made up the material.

Trimming removed 6 bases at V and 2 bases at J, with 8 bases between. This CDR3 spans 12 amino acids. Profiled with immunoSEQ multiplex PCR; TCRdb holds only in-frame clones, not every one. This sample has over 300,000 clones, with almost 85% found just once. Sequenced material: peripheral blood. This TCR derives from a human donor in a cohort sampled during active COVID-19. The genes are TRBV12-3 or TRBV12-4 and TRBJ2-7; D gene unclear. For the CDR3, the DNA is TGTGCCAGCAGCCCCTCTCCCTACGAGCAGTACTTC. This codes for CASSPSPYEQYF.